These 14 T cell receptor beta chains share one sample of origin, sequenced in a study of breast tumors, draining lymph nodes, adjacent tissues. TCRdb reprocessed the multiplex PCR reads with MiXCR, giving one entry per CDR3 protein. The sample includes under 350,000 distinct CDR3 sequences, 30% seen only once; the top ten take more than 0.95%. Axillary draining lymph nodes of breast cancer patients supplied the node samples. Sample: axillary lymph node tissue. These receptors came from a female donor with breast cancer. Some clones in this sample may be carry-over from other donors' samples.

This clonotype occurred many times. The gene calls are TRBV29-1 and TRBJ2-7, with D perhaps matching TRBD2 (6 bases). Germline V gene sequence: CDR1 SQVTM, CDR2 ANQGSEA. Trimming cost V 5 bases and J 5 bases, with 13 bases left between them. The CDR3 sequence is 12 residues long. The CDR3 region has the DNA TGCAGCGTTTATAGCGGCTGGGACGAGCAGTACTTC. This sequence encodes CSVYSGWDEQYF.

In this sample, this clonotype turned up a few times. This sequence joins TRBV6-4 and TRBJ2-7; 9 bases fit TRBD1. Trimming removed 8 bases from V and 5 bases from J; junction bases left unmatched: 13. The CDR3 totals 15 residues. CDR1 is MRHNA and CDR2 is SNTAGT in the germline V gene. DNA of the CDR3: TGTGCCAGCTCACCGGCGGACAGGGGACGCCACGAGCAGTACTTC. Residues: CASSPADRGRHEQYF.

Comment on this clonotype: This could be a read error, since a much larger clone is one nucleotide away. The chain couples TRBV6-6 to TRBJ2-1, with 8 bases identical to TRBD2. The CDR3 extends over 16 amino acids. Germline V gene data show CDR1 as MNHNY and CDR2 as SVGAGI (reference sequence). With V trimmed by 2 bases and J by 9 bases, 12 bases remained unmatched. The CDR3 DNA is TGTGCCAGCAGTTACACCCGGACTAGCATCCACAGTGAGCAGTTCTTC. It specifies CASSYTRTSIHSEQFF.

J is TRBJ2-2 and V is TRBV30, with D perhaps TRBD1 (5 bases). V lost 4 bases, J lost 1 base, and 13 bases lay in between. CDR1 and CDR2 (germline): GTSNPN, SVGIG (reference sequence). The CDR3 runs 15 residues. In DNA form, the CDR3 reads TGTGCCTGGAAGGGTAGGGGCCGGAACACCGGGGAGCTGTTTTTT. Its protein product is CAWKGRGRNTGELFF.

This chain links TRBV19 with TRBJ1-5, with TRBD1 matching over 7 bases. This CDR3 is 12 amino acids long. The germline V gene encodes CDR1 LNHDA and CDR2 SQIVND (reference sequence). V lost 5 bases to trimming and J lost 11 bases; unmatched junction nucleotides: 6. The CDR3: CASSADRRSQHF. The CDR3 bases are TGTGCCAGTAGTGCGGACAGGCGGTCCCAGCATTTT. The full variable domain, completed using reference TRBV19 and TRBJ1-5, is DGGITQSPKYLFRKEGQNVTLSCEQNLNHDAMYWYRQDPGQGLRLIYYSQIVNDFQKGDIAEGYSVSREKKESFPLTVTSAQKNPTAFYLCASSADRRSQHFGDGTRLSIL.

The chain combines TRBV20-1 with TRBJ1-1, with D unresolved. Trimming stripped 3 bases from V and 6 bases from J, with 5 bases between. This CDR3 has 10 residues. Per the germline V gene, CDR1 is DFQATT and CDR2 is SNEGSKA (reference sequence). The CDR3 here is CSARDPEAFF. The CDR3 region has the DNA TGCAGTGCTAGGGACCCTGAAGCTTTCTTT.

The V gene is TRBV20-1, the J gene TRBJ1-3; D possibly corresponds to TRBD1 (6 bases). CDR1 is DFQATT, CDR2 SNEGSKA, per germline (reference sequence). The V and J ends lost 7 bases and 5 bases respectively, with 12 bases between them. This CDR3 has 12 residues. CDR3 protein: CSEDSSRNTIYF. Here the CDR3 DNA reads TGCAGTGAGGACAGCAGCCGAAACACCATATATTTT.

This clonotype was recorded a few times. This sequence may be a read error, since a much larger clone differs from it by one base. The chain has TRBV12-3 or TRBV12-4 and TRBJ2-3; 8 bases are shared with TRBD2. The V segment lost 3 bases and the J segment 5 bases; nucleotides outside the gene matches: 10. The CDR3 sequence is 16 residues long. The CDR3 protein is CASSFRRAGAGDTQYF. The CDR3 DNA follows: TGTGCCAGCAGTTTCCGGAGAGCGGGAGCGGGAGATACGCAGTATTTT.

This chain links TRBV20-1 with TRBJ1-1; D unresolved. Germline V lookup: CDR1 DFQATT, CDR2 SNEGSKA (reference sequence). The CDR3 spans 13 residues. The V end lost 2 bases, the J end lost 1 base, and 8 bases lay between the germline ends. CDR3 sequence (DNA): TGCAGTGCTAGACCCTTGGGGAACACTGAAGCTTTCTTT. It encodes CSARPLGNTEAFF.

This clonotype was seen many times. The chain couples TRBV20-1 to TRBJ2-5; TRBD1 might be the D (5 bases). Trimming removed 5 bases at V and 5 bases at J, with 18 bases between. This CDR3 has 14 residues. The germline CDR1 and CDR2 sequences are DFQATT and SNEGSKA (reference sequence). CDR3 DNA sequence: TGCAGTGCTCACAAACGGACATCCCGGGAGACCCAGTACTTC. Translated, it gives CSAHKRTSRETQYF.

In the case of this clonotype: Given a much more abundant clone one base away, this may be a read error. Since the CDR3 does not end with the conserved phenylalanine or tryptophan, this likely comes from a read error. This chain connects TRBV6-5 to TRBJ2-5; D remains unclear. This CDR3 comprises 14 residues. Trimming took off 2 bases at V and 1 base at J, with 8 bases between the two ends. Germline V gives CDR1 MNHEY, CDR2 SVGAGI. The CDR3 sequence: CASSYGVGQETQYS. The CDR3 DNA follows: TGTGCCAGCAGTTACGGTGTAGGCCAAGAGACCCAGTACTCC.

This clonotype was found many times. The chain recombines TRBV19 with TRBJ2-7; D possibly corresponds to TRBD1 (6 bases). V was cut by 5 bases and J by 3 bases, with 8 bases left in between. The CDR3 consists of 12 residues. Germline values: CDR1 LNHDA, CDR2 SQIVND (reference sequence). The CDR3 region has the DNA TGTGCCAGTAGTGTAGGGGGCTACGAGCAGTACTTC. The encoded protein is CASSVGGYEQYF.

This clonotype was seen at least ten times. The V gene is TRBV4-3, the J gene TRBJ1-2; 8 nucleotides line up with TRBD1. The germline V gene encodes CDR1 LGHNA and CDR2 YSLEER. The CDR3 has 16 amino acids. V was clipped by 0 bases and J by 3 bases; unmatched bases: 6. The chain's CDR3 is CASSQEPGTGHYGYTF. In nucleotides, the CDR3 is TGCGCCAGCAGCCAAGAACCCGGGACAGGTCACTATGGCTACACCTTC.

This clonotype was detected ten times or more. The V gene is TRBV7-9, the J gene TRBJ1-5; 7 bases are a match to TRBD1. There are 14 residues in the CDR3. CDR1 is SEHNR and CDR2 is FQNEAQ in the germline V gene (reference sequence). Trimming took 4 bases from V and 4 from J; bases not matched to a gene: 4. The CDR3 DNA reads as TGTGCCAGCAGCTCAGGGGGGAGAAATCAGCCCCAGCATTTT. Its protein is CASSSGGRNQPQHF.